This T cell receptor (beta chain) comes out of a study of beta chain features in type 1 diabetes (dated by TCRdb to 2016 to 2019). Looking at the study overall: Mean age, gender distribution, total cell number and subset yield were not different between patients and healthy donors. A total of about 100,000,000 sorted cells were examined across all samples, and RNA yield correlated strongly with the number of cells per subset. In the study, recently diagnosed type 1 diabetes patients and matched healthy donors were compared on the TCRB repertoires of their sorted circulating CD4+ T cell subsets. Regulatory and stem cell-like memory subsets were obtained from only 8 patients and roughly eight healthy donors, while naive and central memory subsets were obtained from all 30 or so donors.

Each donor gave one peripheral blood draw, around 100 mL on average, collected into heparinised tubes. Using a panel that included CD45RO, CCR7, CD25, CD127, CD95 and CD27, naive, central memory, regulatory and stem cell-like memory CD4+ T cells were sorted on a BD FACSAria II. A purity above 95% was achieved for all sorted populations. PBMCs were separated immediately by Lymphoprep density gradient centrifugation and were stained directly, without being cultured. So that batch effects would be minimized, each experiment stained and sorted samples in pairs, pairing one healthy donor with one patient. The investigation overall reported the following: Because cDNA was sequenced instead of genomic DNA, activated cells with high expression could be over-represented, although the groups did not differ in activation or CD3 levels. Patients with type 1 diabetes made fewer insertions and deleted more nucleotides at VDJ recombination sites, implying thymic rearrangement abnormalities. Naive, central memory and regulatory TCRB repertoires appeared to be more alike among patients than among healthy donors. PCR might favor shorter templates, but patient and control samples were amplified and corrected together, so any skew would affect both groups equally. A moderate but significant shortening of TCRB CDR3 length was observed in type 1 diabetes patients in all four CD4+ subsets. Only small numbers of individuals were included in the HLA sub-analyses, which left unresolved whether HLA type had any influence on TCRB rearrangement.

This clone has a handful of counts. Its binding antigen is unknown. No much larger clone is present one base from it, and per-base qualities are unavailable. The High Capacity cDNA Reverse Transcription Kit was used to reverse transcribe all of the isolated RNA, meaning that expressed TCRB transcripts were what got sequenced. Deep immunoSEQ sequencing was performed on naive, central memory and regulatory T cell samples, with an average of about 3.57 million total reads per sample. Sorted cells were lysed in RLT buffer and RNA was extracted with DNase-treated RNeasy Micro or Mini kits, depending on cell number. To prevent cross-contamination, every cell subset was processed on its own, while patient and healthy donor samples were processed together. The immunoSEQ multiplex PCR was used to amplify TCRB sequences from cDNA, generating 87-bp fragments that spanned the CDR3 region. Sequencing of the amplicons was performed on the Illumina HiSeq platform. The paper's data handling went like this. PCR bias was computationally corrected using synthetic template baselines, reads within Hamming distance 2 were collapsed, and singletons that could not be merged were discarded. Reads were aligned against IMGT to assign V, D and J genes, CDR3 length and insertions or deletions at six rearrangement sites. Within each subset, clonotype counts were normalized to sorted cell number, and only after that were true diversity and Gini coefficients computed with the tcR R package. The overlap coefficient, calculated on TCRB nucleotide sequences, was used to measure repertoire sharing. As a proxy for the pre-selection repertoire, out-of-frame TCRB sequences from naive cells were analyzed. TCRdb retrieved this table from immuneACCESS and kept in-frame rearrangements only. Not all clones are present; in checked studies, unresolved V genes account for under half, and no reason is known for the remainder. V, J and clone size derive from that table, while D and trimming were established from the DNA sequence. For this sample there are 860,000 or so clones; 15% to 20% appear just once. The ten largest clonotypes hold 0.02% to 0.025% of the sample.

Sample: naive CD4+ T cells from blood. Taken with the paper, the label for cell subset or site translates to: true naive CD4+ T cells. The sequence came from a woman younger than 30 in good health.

The DNA is as follows: TGTGCCAGCAGCTTAGCTAGTAGTTCCTACAATGAGCAGTTCTTC. Translated, it gives CASSLASSSYNEQFF. The chain links TRBV11-1 with TRBJ2-1, with an unclear D gene assignment. CDR1 SGHAT and CDR2 FQDESV were looked up in the germline V gene (reference sequence). Cut back by 0 bases and 1 base, the V and J ends lie 7 bases apart. The CDR3 runs 15 amino acids, cysteine and phenylalanine included. CDR3 DNA is the only sequence kept; it has 45 bases, read in frame from the first base. Supplemented by the reference TRBV11-1 and TRBJ2-1 proteins around the CDR3, the complete variable domain is EAEVAQSPRYKITEKSQAVAFWCDPISGHATLYWYRQILGQGPELLVQFQDESVVDDSQLPKDRFSAERLKGVDSTLKIQPAELGDSAMYLCASSLASSSYNEQFFGPGTRLTVL.